This TCR beta chain was profiled in a study of shared clonotypes between healthy human individuals. Study results and caveats: Some clonotypes were shared by all four sorted-subset donors, while others were not shared. The non-shared ones had lower generation probabilities than the shared ones. Between a handful of donors, naive CD4 clonotypes were shared at a level of about 5%.

V lost 5 bases, J lost 5 bases, and 8 bases lay in between. The CDR3 is 12 residues long. Germline CDR1 and CDR2: SGHKS and YYEKEE (reference sequence). Sequencing used immunoSEQ multiplex PCR; TCRdb keeps in-frame clones, though not all of them. The sample lists about 1.9 million clones; roughly 93% were seen once. Comments on this clone: Its cognate antigen is unknown.

Positive CCR7 selection of CD45RO-negative cells yielded the naive CD8 cells, and terminally differentiated effector memory CD45RA+ cells were excluded. What was sequenced was naive CD8+ T cells from PBMCs. This clonotype was sampled from a man aged 18 to 29 in good health. Some clones in this sample may be carry-over from other donors' samples. The chain links TRBV5-5 to TRBJ2-1, with a weak D call TRBD2 (6 bases). The CDR3 coding sequence is TGTGCCAGCAGTCGCGGGGACAATGAGCAGTTCTTC. It yields the protein CASSRGDNEQFF.